Shown below are 2 T cell receptor beta chains from a single sample sequenced in a study of blood T cell repertoires in COVID-19. The data were produced by immunoSEQ multiplex PCR, yet TCRdb's version contains in-frame clones alone and is incomplete. The sample carries about 250,000 clones, approximately 89% recorded once. The sequencing input was peripheral blood. These receptors were taken from a woman aged 55-75 years who had recovered from COVID-19.

This rearrangement joins TRBV28 to TRBJ1-2; D gene unclear. The germline V and J ends were trimmed by 2 bases and 5 bases, with 12 bases remaining between them. This CDR3 contains 14 residues. The germline CDR1 and CDR2 sequences are MDHEN and SYDVKM. The CDR3 nucleotides read TGTGCCAGCAGTTTAACAGTGGCAGGATATGGCTACACCTTC. Residues: CASSLTVAGYGYTF.

The rearrangement links TRBV7-9 to TRBJ2-5; a possible D gene is TRBD1 (6 bases). The germline V and J ends were trimmed by 5 bases and 5 bases, with 18 bases remaining between them. Germline V gives CDR1 SEHNR, CDR2 FQNEAQ (reference sequence). This CDR3 comprises 15 residues. The CDR3 DNA follows: TGTGCCAGCAGCCCGTACGCAGGGGTCGGCGAGACCCAGTACTTC. Its protein product is CASSPYAGVGETQYF. The complete variable domain, with remaining parts taken from reference TRBV7-9 and TRBJ2-5, reads DTGVSQNPRHKITKRGQNVTFRCDPISEHNRLYWYRQTLGQGPEFLTYFQNEAQLEKSRLLSDRFSAERPKGSFSTLEIQRTEQGDSAMYLCASSPYAGVGETQYFGPGTRLLVL.